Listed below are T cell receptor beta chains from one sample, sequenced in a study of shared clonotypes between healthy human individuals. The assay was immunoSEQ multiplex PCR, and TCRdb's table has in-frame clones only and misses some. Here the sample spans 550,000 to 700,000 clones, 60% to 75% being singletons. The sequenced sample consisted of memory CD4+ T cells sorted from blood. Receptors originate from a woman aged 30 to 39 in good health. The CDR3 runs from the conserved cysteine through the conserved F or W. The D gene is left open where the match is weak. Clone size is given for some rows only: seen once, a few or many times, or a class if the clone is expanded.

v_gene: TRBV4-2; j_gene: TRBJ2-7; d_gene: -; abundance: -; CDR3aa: CASSQVGVTGGAYEQYF; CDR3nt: TGTGCCAGCAGCCAAGTCGGTGTCACTGGCGGAGCCTACGAGCAGTACTTC
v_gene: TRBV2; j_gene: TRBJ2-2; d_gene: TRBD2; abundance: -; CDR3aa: CASRGLAGGPGGELFF; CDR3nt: TGTGCCAGCAGGGGACTAGCGGGAGGGCCTGGCGGGGAGCTGTTTTTT
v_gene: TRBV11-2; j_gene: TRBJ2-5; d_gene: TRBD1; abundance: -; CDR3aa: CASSFTGGQETQYF; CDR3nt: TGTGCCAGCAGTTTTACAGGGGGCCAAGAGACCCAGTACTTC
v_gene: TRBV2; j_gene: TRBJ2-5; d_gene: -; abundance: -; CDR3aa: CAQRSQETQYF; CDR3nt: TGTGCCCAGCGTTCCCAAGAGACCCAGTACTTC
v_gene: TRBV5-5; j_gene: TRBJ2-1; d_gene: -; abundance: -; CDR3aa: CASSLAGFEQFF; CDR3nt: TGTGCCAGCAGCTTGGCTGGATTTGAGCAGTTCTTC
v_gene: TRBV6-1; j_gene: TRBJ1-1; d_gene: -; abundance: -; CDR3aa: CASSEASTGRLGAFF; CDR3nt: TGTGCCAGCAGTGAAGCGTCGACGGGCAGACTGGGGGCTTTCTTT
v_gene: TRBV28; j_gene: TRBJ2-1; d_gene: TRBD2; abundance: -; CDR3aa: CASSSAGAYEQFF; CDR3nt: TGTGCCAGCAGTTCGGCGGGAGCATATGAGCAGTTCTTC
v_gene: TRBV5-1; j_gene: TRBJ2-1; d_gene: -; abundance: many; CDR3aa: CASSLTPGTYNEQFF; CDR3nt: TGCGCCAGCAGCTTGACGCCCGGGACCTACAATGAGCAGTTCTTC
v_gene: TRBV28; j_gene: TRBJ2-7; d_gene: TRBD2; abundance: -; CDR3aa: CASSLLKREGPYEQYF; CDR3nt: TGTGCCAGCAGTCTCCTAAAGCGGGAGGGCCCCTACGAGCAGTACTTC
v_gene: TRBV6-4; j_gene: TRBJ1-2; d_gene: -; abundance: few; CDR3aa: CASSVAVGLSGGYTF; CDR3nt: TGTGCCAGCAGTGTTGCTGTTGGACTTAGTGGCGGCTACACCTTC
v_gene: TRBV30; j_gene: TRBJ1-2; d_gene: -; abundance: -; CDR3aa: CAWSKNWGSYGYTF; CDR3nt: TGTGCCTGGAGTAAAAATTGGGGCAGCTATGGCTACACCTTC
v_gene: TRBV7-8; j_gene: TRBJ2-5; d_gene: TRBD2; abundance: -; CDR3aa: CASSTTSGRSGTQYF; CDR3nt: TGTGCCAGCAGCACGACTAGCGGGAGATCTGGGACCCAGTACTTC
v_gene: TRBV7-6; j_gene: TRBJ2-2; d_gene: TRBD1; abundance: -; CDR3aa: CASSLAPGTGTTGELFF; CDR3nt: TGTGCCAGCAGTCTAGCCCCCGGGACAGGGACCACCGGGGAGCTGTTTTTT
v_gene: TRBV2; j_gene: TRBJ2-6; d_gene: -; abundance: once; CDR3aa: CASSEGGAGANVLTF; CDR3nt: TGTGCCAGCAGTGAAGGGGGGGCCGGGGCCAACGTCCTGACTTTC
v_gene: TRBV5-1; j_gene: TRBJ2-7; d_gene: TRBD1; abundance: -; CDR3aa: CASTNTGTGSYEQYF; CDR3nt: TGCGCCAGCACGAATACCGGGACAGGGTCCTACGAGCAGTACTTC
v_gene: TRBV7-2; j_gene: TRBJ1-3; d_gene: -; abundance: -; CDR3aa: CASSSFGNTIYF; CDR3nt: TGTGCCAGCAGCTCTTTCGGAAACACCATATATTTT
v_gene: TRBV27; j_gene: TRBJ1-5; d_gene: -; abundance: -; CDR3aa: CASSLTQGGQPQHF; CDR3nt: TGTGCCAGCAGTTTAACTCAGGGCGGTCAGCCCCAGCATTTT
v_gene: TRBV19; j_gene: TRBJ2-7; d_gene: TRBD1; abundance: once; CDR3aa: CASSIGQGAIEQYF; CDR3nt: TGTGCCAGTAGTATCGGACAGGGGGCTATAGAGCAGTACTTC
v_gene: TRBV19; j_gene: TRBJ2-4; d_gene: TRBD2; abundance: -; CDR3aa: CASQPVGGRLAKNIQYF; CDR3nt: TGTGCCAGTCAACCGGTGGGCGGGAGACTAGCCAAAAACATTCAGTACTTC
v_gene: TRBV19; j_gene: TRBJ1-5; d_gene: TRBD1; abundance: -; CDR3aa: CASQRAGGVGNQPQHF; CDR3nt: TGTGCCAGCCAAAGGGCAGGGGGCGTAGGCAATCAGCCCCAGCATTTT
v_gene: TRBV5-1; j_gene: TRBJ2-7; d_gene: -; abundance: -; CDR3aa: CASSQDHYEQYF; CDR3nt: TGCGCCAGCAGTCAGGACCATTACGAGCAGTACTTC
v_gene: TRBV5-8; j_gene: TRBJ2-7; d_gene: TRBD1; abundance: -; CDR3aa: CASSPRGQGTYEQYF; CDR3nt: TGTGCCAGCAGCCCGCGGGGACAGGGTACCTACGAGCAGTACTTC
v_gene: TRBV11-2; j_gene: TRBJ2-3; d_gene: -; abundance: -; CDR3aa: CASSLDRGIDTQYF; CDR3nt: TGTGCCAGCAGCTTAGACCGAGGGATAGATACGCAGTATTTT
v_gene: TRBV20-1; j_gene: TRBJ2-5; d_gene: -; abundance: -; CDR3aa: CSRGAAETQYF; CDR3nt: TGCAGCCGGGGGGCAGCGGAGACCCAGTACTTC
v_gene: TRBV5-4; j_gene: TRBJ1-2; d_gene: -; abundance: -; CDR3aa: CASSPEQIGGYTF; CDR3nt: TGTGCCAGCAGCCCCGAGCAGATAGGAGGCTACACCTTC
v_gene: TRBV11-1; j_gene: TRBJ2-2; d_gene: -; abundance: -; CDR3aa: CASSLKGHWTGELFF; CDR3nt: TGTGCCAGCAGCTTAAAGGGACACTGGACCGGGGAGCTGTTTTTT
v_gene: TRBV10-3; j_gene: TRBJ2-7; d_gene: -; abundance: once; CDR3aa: CAIRASSHEQYF; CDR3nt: TGTGCCATCAGGGCTAGCTCCCACGAGCAGTACTTC
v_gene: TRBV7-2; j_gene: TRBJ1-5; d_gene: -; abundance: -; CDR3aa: CASSLSQGSNQPQHF; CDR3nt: TGTGCCAGCAGCTTATCCCAGGGGAGCAATCAGCCCCAGCATTTT
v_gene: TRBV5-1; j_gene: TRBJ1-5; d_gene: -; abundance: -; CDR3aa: CASRPDVFDNQPQHF; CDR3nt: TGCGCCAGCAGGCCGGACGTATTCGACAATCAGCCCCAGCATTTT
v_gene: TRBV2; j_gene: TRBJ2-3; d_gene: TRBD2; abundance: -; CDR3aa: CASTGVWGKREGPDTQYF; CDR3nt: TGTGCCAGCACTGGGGTATGGGGAAAACGGGAGGGCCCCGATACGCAGTATTTT
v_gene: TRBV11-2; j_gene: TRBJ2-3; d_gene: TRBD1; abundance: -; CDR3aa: CASSRDRGDTQYF; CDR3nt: TGTGCCAGCAGCCGTGACAGGGGAGATACGCAGTATTTT
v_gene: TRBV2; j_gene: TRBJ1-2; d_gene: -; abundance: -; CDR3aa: CASSPDGPNYGYTF; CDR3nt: TGTGCCAGCAGTCCGGACGGGCCTAACTATGGCTACACCTTC
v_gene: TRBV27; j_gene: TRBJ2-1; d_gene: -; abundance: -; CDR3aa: CASSSFGYNEQFF; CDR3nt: TGTGCCAGCAGTTCGTTTGGCTACAATGAGCAGTTCTTC
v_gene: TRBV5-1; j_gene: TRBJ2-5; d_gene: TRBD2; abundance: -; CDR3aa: CASSLGSGGETQYF; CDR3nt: TGCGCCAGCAGTCTGGGGAGCGGGGGAGAGACCCAGTACTTC
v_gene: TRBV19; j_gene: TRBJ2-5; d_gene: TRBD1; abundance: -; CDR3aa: CASSINRDSKETQYF; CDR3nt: TGTGCCAGTAGTATCAACCGGGACAGCAAAGAGACCCAGTACTTC
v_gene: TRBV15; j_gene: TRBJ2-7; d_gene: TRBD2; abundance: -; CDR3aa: CADDVGLAGRSYEQYF; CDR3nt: TGTGCCGACGACGTCGGACTAGCGGGAAGGTCCTACGAGCAGTACTTC
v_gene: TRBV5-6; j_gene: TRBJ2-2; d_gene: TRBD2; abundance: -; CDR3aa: CASSLVTSDHTGELFF; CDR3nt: TGTGCCAGCAGCTTGGTTACTAGCGACCACACCGGGGAGCTGTTTTTT
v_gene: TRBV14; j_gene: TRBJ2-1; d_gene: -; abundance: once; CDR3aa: CASSQDLDNEQFF; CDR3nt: TGTGCCAGCAGCCAAGATTTAGACAATGAGCAGTTCTTC
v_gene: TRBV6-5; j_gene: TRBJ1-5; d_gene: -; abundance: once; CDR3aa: CASSLAPSGNQPQHF; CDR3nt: TGTGCCAGCAGTTTGGCCCCAAGTGGCAATCAGCCCCAGCATTTT
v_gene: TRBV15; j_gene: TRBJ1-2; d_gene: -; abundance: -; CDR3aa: CATSRDPGYGYTF; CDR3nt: TGTGCCACCAGCAGAGATCCCGGCTATGGCTACACCTTC
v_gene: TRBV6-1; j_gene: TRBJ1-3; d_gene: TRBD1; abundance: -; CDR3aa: CASSERQGLLPSGNTIYF; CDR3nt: TGTGCCAGCAGTGAGCGACAGGGATTACTACCTTCTGGAAACACCATATATTTT
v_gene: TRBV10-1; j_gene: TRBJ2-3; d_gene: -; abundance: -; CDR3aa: CASSESKDTQYF; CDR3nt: TGCGCCAGCAGTGAGTCGAAAGATACGCAGTATTTT
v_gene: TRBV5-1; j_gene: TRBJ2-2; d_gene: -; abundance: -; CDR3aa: CASSLSGSHTGELFF; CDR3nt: TGCGCCAGCAGCTTGTCGGGGAGCCACACCGGGGAGCTGTTTTTT
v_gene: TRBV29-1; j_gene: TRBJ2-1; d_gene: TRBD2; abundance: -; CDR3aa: CSVEAGASGVLGGEQFF; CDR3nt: TGCAGCGTTGAGGCGGGAGCTAGCGGCGTTCTGGGAGGTGAGCAGTTCTTC
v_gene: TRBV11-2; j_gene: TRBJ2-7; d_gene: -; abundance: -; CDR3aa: CASSPYQYEQYF; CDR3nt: TGTGCCAGCAGCCCGTATCAATACGAGCAGTACTTC
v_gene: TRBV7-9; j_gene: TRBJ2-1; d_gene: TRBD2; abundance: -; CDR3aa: CASSPPGLAGVNNEQFF; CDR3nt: TGTGCCAGCAGCCCCCCGGGACTAGCGGGAGTCAACAATGAGCAGTTCTTC
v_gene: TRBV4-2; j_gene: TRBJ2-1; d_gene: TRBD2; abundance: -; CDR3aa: CASSQGNRGRAHNEQFF; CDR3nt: TGTGCCAGCAGCCAAGGGAATCGGGGGAGGGCGCACAATGAGCAGTTCTTC
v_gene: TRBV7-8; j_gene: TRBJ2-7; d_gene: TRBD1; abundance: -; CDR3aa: CASSEDRVSSYEQYF; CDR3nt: TGTGCCAGCAGCGAAGACAGGGTTTCGTCCTACGAGCAGTACTTC
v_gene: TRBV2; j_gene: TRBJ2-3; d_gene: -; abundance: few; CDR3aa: CASSPTTRADTQYF; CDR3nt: TGTGCCAGCAGTCCGACAACACGGGCAGATACGCAGTATTTT
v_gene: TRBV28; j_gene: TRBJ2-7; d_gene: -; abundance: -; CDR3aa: CASSSSGQFYEQYF; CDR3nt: TGTGCCAGCAGTTCTTCAGGACAGTTCTACGAGCAGTACTTC
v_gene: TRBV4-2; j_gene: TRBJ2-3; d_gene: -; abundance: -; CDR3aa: CASSQVIGSPTDTQYF; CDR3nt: TGTGCCAGCAGCCAAGTTATCGGGAGCCCCACAGATACGCAGTATTTT
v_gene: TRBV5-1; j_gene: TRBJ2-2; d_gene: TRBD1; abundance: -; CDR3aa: CASSRVPGQGAATGELFF; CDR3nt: TGCGCCAGCAGCCGGGTACCCGGACAGGGGGCGGCCACCGGGGAGCTGTTTTTT
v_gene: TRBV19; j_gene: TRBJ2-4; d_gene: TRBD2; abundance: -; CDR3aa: CASRTFGGLAGGGDKNIQYF; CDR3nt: TGTGCCAGTAGAACATTCGGAGGACTAGCGGGAGGCGGGGACAAAAACATTCAGTACTTC